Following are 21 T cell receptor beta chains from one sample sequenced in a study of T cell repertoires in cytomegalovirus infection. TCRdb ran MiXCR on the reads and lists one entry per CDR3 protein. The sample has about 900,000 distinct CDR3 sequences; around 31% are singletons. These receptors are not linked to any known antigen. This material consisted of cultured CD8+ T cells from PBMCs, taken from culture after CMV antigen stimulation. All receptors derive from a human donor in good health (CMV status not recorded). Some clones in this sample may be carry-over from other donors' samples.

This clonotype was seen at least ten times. The CDR3 DNA is TGTGCCAGCAGCACGGACAGCGAGGCGCAAGAGACCCAGTACTTC. It is translated as CASSTDSEAQETQYF. The chain joins TRBV7-9 to TRBJ2-5, with D possibly being TRBD1 (6 bases). Trimming left V 5 bases short and J 2 bases short, with 15 bases between. The CDR3 totals 15 residues. The germline V gene encodes CDR1 SEHNR and CDR2 FQNEAQ (reference sequence).

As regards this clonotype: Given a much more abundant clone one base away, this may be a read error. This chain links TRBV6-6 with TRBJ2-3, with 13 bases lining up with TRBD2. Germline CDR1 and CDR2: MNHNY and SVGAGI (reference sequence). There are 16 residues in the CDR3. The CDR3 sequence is CANSWGTSGGTDTQYF. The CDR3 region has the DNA TGTGCCAACAGTTGGGGGACTAGCGGGGGCACAGATACGCAGTATTTT.

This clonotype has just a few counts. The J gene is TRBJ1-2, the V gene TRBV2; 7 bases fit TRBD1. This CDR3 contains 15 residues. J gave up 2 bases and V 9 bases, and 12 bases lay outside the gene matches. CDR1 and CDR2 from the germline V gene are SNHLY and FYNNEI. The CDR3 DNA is TGTGCCAGTACTGCGGCGGCAGGGGGGAACTATGGCTACACCTTC. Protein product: CASTAAAGGNYGYTF.

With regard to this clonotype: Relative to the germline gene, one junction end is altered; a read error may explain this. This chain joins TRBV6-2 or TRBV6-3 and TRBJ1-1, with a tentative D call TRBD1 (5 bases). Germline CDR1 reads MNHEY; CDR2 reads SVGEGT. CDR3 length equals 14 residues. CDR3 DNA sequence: TGTGCCAACAGTTATGGGGCAAAAGGCACTGAAGCTTTCTTT. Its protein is CANSYGAKGTEAFF.

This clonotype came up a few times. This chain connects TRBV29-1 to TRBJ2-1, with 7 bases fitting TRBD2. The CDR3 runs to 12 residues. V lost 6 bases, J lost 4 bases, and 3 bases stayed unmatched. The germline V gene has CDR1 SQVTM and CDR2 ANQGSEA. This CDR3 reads CSVKRDYNEQFF. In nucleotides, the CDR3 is TGCAGCGTAAAGCGGGATTACAATGAGCAGTTCTTC.

CDR3 region: CASSWTYRGLDGYTF. CDR3 nucleotide sequence: TGTGCCAGCAGTTGGACCTACAGGGGGCTCGATGGCTACACCTTC. The gene calls are TRBV12-3 or TRBV12-4 and TRBJ1-2; 9 bases map to TRBD1. This CDR3 region has 15 residues. J lost 6 bases, V lost 4 bases, and 9 bases had no gene match.

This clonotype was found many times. The CDR3 DNA follows: TGTGCCAGCAGCCCGGCCGGGACAGATACGCAGTATTTT. As protein: CASSPAGTDTQYF. This chain connects TRBV7-6 to TRBJ2-3; D ambiguous. Germline V lookup: CDR1 SGHVS, CDR2 FNYEAQ. The V and J ends lost 5 bases and 3 bases respectively, with 9 bases between them. The CDR3 extends over 13 amino acids.

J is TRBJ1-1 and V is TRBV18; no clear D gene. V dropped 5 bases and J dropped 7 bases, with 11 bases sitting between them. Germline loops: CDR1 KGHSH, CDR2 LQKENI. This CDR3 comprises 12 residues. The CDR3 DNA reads TGTGCCAGCTCAGATGGTGACGATGAAGCTTTCTTT. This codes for CASSDGDDEAFF.

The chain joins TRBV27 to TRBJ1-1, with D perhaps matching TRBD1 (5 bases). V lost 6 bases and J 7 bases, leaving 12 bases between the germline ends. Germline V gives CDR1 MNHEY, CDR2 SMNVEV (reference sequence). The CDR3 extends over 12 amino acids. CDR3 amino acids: CASRSGWGEAFF. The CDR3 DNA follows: TGTGCCAGCAGGTCAGGGTGGGGTGAAGCTTTCTTT.

Written as DNA, the CDR3 is TGTGCCAGCAGCTGGGGGGGACAGGGATCGTCAGCTAATTCACCCCTCCACTTT. This gives the protein CASSWGGQGSSANSPLHF. The chain has TRBV7-9 and TRBJ1-6, with TRBD1 identical over 9 bases. CDR1 SEHNR and CDR2 FQNEAQ come from the germline V gene (reference sequence). The CDR3 has 18 amino acids. V dropped 4 bases and J dropped 6; count of bases not matched to a gene: 13.

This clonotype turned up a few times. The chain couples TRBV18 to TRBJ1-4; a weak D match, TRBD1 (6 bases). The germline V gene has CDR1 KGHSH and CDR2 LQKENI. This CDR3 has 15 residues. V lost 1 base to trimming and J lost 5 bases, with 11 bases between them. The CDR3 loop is CASSPQTGRNEKLFF. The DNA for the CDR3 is TGTGCCAGCTCACCACAGACAGGCCGAAATGAAAAACTGTTTTTT. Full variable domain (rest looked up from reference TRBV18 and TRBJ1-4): NAGVMQNPRHLVRRRGQEARLRCSPMKGHSHVYWYRQLPEEGLKFMVYLQKENIIDESGMPKERFSAEFPKEGPSILRIQQVVRGDSAAYFCASSPQTGRNEKLFFGSGTQLSVL.

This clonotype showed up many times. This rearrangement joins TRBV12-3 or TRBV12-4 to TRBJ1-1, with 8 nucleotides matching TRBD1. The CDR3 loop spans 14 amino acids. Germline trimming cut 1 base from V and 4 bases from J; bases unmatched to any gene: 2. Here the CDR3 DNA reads TGTGCCAGCAGTTTAGGCAGGGGGCCCACTGAAGCTTTCTTT. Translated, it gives CASSLGRGPTEAFF.

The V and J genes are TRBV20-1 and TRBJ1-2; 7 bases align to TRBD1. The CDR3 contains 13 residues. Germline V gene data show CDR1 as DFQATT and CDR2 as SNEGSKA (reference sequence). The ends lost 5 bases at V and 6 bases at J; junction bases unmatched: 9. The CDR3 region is CSASDRDGDGYTF. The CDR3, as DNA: TGCAGTGCTTCCGACAGGGACGGGGATGGCTACACCTTC.

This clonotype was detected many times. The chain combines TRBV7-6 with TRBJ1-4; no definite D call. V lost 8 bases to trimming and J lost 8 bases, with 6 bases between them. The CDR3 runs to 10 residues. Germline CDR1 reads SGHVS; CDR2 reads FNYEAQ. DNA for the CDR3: TGTGCCAGCGGCAACGAAAAACTGTTTTTT. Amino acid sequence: CASGNEKLFF.

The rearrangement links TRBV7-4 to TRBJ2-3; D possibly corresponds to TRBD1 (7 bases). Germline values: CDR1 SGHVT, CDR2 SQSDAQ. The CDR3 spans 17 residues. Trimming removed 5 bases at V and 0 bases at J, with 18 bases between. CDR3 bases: TGTGCCAGCAGCCGTCTAAGGAGGGGGCCGAGCACAGATACGCAGTATTTT. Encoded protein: CASSRLRRGPSTDTQYF.

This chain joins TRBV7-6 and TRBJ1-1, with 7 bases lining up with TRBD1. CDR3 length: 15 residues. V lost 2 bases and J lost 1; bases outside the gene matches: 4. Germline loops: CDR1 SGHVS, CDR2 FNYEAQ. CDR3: CASSLWDSRNTEAFF. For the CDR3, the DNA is TGTGCCAGCAGCTTATGGGACAGCCGGAACACTGAAGCTTTCTTT.

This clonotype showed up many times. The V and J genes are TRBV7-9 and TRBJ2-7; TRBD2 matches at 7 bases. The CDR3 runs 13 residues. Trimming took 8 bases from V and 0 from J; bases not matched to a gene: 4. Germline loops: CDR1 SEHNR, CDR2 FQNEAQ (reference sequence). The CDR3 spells CASGGGDSYEQYV. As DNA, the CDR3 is TGTGCCAGCGGGGGGGGGGACTCCTACGAGCAGTACGTC.

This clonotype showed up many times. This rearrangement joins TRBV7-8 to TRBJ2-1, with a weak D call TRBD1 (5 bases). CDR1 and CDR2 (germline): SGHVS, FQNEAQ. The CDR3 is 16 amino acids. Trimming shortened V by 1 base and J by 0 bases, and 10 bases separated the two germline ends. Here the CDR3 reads CASSLDDSSSYNEQFF. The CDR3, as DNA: TGTGCCAGCAGCTTAGACGACAGTAGCTCCTACAATGAGCAGTTCTTC.

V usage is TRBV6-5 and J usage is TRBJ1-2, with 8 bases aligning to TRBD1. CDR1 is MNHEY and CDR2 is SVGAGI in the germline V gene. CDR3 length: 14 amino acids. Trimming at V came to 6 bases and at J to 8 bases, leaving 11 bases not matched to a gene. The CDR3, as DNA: TGTGCCAGCAGCCCTGGCCGACAGGGGTACGGCTACACCTTC. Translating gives CASSPGRQGYGYTF.

The CDR3 coding sequence is TGCGCCAGCAGTGGGACCCCGAGCTCTGGGGCCAACGTCCTGACTTTC. Its protein product is CASSGTPSSGANVLTF. The V and J genes are TRBV10-2 and TRBJ2-6; D remains unclear. CDR1 WSHSY and CDR2 SAAADI come from the germline V gene. The CDR3 contains 16 residues. Trimming stripped 4 bases from V and 0 bases from J, with 10 bases between.

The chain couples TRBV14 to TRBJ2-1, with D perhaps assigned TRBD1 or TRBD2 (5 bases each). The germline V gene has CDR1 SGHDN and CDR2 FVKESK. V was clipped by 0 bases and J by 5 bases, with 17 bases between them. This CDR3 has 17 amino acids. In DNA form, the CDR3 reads TGTGCCAGCAGCCAAGATGGGGACCGCTTCTGGGACAATGAGCAGTTCTTC. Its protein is CASSQDGDRFWDNEQFF.